This entry is about one TCR beta chain. The sample carries other DNA sequences with the same CDR3. In the original workflow: Reference gene primer amplification gave nucleated cell count estimates. Clones were read by immunoSEQ multiplex PCR, and TCRdb kept only the in-frame ones, dropping some. That table supplies the V and J calls and clone size; D and trimming were determined from the DNA. The data show fewer than 600,000 clones, with 89% seen just once and over 0.7% held by the top ten. The Seattle site enrolled patients during active infection and followed them longitudinally. J lost 4 bases, V lost 3 bases, and 1 base had no gene match. The CDR3 covers 14 residues. CDR1 LNHDA and CDR2 SQIVND come from the germline V gene (reference sequence). The data belong to a study of blood T cell repertoires in COVID-19. Overall study: Samples representing acute and convalescent COVID-19 were sourced from the United States, Italy and Spain. T cells, B-cell-depleted T cells, or PBMCs provided the cDNA or gDNA that served as material.

The sequenced sample was peripheral blood. This receptor was obtained from a man younger than 35 with COVID-19, enrolled during active disease. The V gene is TRBV19, the J gene TRBJ1-5, with 9 bases matching TRBD1. DNA of the CDR3: TGTGCCAGTAGTATCGGACAGGGGAATCAGCCCCAGCATTTT. Protein sequence: CASSIGQGNQPQHF. The whole variable domain, remainder taken from reference TRBV19 and TRBJ1-5, is DGGITQSPKYLFRKEGQNVTLSCEQNLNHDAMYWYRQDPGQGLRLIYYSQIVNDFQKGDIAEGYSVSREKKESFPLTVTSAQKNPTAFYLCASSIGQGNQPQHFGDGTRLSIL.